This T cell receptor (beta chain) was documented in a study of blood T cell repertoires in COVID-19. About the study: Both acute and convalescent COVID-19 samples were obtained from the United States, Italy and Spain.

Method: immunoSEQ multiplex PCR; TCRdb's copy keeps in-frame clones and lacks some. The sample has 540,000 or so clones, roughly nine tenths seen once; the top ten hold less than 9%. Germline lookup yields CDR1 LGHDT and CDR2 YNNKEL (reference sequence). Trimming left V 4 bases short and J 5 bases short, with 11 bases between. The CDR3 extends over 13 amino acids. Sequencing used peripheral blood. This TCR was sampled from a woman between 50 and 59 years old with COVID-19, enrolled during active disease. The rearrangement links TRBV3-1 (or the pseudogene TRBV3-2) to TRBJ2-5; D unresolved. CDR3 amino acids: CASSPGLRETQYF. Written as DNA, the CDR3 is TGTGCCAGCAGCCCAGGTCTTCGGGAGACCCAGTACTTC.